This paragraph reports one T cell receptor beta chain. As yet, its antigen is unknown. Sequence at one end of the junction differs from germline and may be a read error. The protocol was immunoSEQ multiplex PCR, while the TCRdb copy is restricted to in-frame clones and leaves out a portion. Here the sample spans some 70,000 clones, about nine tenths being singletons. The CDR3 runs 14 residues. Germline V CDR1 and CDR2: SSHAT, FNYEAQ (reference sequence). This entry is derived from a study of cytotoxic CD8 clonotypes in ibrutinib-treated CLL. About the study: After a median roughly 12 months on treatment (6 to 36), response samples were drawn.

Broader study findings: Relative to age-matched healthy donors, clonality at baseline was higher, and it tracked circulating CD8+ T-cell counts. There were few public clonotypes, and on treatment they contracted or stayed stable.

This receptor was taken from a human donor with chronic lymphocytic leukemia. Sample: PBMCs, taken after 12 months of ibrutinib treatment. The chain has TRBV7-7 and TRBJ2-5, with no clear D. CDR3 nucleotide sequence: TGTGCTAGCAGCCTCTCCGTTCACCAAGAGACCCAGTACTTC. Translating it yields CASSLSVHQETQYF. The full variable domain, with the rest looked up from reference TRBV7-7 and TRBJ2-5, is GAGVSQSPRYKVTKRGQDVTLRCDPISSHATLYWYQQALGQGPEFLTYFNYEAQPDKSGLPSDRFSAERPEGSISTLTIQRTEQRDSAMYRCASSLSVHQETQYFGPGTRLLVL.